This record concerns one T cell receptor (beta chain) sequence. Its target is unknown. A much larger clone lies one base from this, so it may be a read error. The data were taken from a study of Graves' ophthalmopathy and Graves' hyperthyroidism. Whole-study results and caveats: Most clonotypes expanded in thyroid above 0.001 frequency were present in blood too. Ophthalmopathy progression was predicted with 55% to 71% sensitivity and about 72% specificity. Built on 13 signatures, a model told ophthalmopathy apart from stable hyperthyroidism with about 85% sensitivity and 75% to 82% specificity.

Germline V gene data show CDR1 as MNHEY and CDR2 as SMNVEV (reference sequence). CDR3 length: 16 amino acids. V dropped 4 bases and J dropped 0 bases, with 15 bases sitting between them. Amplified TCR beta CDR3 regions were obtained using RNA transcripts as template. HTBI primers primed a first-round RT-PCR, and a second-round multiplex PCR followed. TCRdb recomputed calls from the multiplex PCR reads with MiXCR, one row per CDR3 protein. The sample lists some 380,000 distinct CDR3 sequences, approximately 15% occurring once. The TCR sequence derives from a woman under 30 with stable Graves' hyperthyroidism. The sample was peripheral blood. This sequence joins TRBV27 and TRBJ1-2; D gene unclear. CDR3 residues: CASSYRDKGSNYGYTF. The CDR3 coding sequence is TGTGCCAGCAGTTACCGGGATAAAGGGTCTAACTATGGCTACACCTTC.